A single sample gave rise to the 15 T cell receptor beta chains below, sequenced in a study of CD8 T cells in ankylosing spondylitis. A single record per CDR3 protein comes from TCRdb applying MiXCR to the 5' RACE reads. The repertoire consists of around 770,000 distinct CDR3 sequences, with under 20% occurring once and the leading ten covering around 20%. Findings and limits, study-wide: Seemingly distinctive of ankylosing spondylitis blood was a TCR beta motif formed by eight highly homologous variants.

Their antigen targets remain unknown. Sequenced input: blood, either unsorted or a sorted T cell fraction (not recorded which). The source is a male donor with ankylosing spondylitis.

The chain joins TRBV7-2 to TRBJ1-4; tentatively, D is TRBD1 (5 bases). V was clipped by 5 bases and J by 5 bases, with 15 bases between them. The CDR3 totals 15 residues. CDR1 and CDR2 (germline): SGHTA, FQGNSA. The DNA for the CDR3 is TGTGCCAGCAGCGTAACAGGTTCTGGAAATGAAAAACTGTTTTTT. It encodes CASSVTGSGNEKLFF.

The CDR3 here is CASRLSGGDKNIQYF. The CDR3 nucleotides read TGTGCCAGCAGACTCAGCGGCGGAGACAAAAACATTCAGTACTTC. J is TRBJ2-4 and V is TRBV7-9, with D maybe TRBD2 (5 bases). Looked up from germline, CDR1 is SEHNR and CDR2 is FQNEAQ (reference sequence). The V end was cut by 6 bases, the J end by 3 bases, with 15 bases between. The CDR3 sequence is 15 residues long.

The chain employs TRBV6-1 and TRBJ1-1; 8 nucleotides line up with TRBD1. The CDR3 length is 15 residues. V gave up 5 bases and J gave up 0 bases; unmatched junction bases: 5. CDR1 and CDR2 from the germline V gene are MNHNS and SASEGT. Here the CDR3 reads CASSHTGGLNTEAFF. The CDR3 DNA reads as TGTGCCAGCAGTCATACAGGGGGATTGAACACTGAAGCTTTCTTT.

This clonotype was observed a few times. The CDR3, as DNA: TGTGCCAGCAGTTTTGGGGTGGGAAACACCATATATTTT. Its protein product is CASSFGVGNTIYF. The chain carries TRBV12-3 or TRBV12-4 and TRBJ1-3; D gene ambiguous. Trimming removed 3 bases at V and 4 bases at J, with 7 bases between. The CDR3 spans 13 residues.

J is TRBJ2-7 and V is TRBV11-2, with 9 bases identical to TRBD2. Trimming removed 5 bases from V and 3 bases from J; junction bases left unmatched: 14. This CDR3 has 17 amino acids. Germline values: CDR1 SGHAT, CDR2 FQNNGV. Written as DNA, the CDR3 is TGTGCCAGCAGCCGGGGGGGGGCTAGCGGGAATTTCTACGAGCAGTACTTC. Protein sequence: CASSRGGASGNFYEQYF.

The chain employs TRBV30 and TRBJ2-4, with 8 bases that match TRBD1. Germline V CDR1 and CDR2: GTSNPN, SVGIG (reference sequence). The junction had 3 bases not matched to a gene; V was cut back by 2 bases and J by 0 bases. The CDR3 has 15 residues. The CDR3 DNA is TGTGCCTGGAGTACTGGACAGGGAGCCAAAAACATTCAGTACTTC. This gives the protein CAWSTGQGAKNIQYF.

This clonotype was seen at least ten times. This sequence joins TRBV11-2 and TRBJ2-1; D call uncertain. Between the trimmed V and J ends, which lost 5 bases and 0 bases, there was a span of 2 bases. This CDR3 comprises 12 residues. Germline V gene data show CDR1 as SGHAT and CDR2 as FQNNGV. The DNA for the CDR3 is TGTGCCAGCAGCGACTCCTACAATGAGCAGTTCTTC. Protein sequence: CASSDSYNEQFF.

This chain connects TRBV20-1 to TRBJ2-1, with TRBD2 matching over 14 bases. The germline CDR1 and CDR2 sequences are DFQATT and SNEGSKA (reference sequence). This CDR3 is built from 18 residues. The J segment lost 10 bases and the V segment lost 1 base, leaving 15 bases of the junction unmatched. The CDR3 DNA reads as TGCAGTGCTAGAGTCCCCGGACTAGCGGGAGGACCTCTTAACGAGCAGTTCTTC. The encoded protein is CSARVPGLAGGPLNEQFF.

The chain couples TRBV6-5 to TRBJ2-5, with unresolved D. Looked up from germline, CDR1 is MNHEY and CDR2 is SVGAGI. The ends were cut back, 6 bases at V and 7 bases at J, with 9 bases in the middle. This CDR3 comprises 11 residues. The DNA for the CDR3 is TGTGCCAGCAGGCTCCATGGGACCCAGTACTTC. Protein product: CASRLHGTQYF.

This clonotype was seen at least ten times. The chain combines TRBV4-3 with TRBJ2-7; D not certain. Trimming left V 0 bases short and J 6 bases short, with 15 bases between. CDR3 length equals 15 residues. The V gene's germline CDR1 is LGHNA and CDR2 YSLEER. CDR3 coding DNA: TGCGCCAGCAGCCAAGAACATTTGGTGTACACCGAGCAGTACTTC. It specifies CASSQEHLVYTEQYF.

This clonotype was counted once. The chain employs TRBV28 and TRBJ2-3, with D perhaps TRBD1 (5 bases). This CDR3 has 15 amino acids. From germline, CDR1 is MDHEN and CDR2 SYDVKM. V lost 6 bases and J lost 5, with 18 bases in between. The CDR3 spells CASSLMGRPLDTQYF. The CDR3 DNA follows: TGTGCCAGCAGCCTGATGGGGCGCCCCTTAGATACGCAGTATTTT.

This clonotype showed up just a few times. This chain links TRBV12-3 or TRBV12-4 with TRBJ2-5; TRBD2 aligns across 8 bases. This CDR3 region has 15 residues. The ends lost 4 bases at V and 4 bases at J; junction bases unmatched: 8. CDR3 residues: CASSSEGLAGETQYF. The CDR3 nucleotides read TGTGCCAGCAGTTCCGAGGGGCTAGCGGGAGAGACCCAGTACTTC.

At least ten counts were recorded for this clonotype. V and J are TRBV12-3 or TRBV12-4 and TRBJ2-1, with unresolved D. V lost 3 bases and J lost 4, with 4 bases in between. The CDR3 has 12 residues. CDR3 in DNA: TGTGCCAGCAGTTTGAGGTACAATGAGCAGTTCTTC. Its translation is CASSLRYNEQFF.

This clonotype occurred a few times. The rearrangement joins TRBV4-3 to TRBJ2-5, with D unclear. CDR1 is LGHNA and CDR2 is YSLEER in the germline V gene. CDR3 size: 13 residues. Trimming pared 4 bases from V and 2 bases from J, leaving 8 bases between. The CDR3 bases are TGCGCCAGCAGCCGGCAGCCGCAAGAGACCCAGTACTTC. It is translated as CASSRQPQETQYF.

There are a few counts of this clonotype. V usage is TRBV4-1 and J usage is TRBJ2-3, with no clear D. CDR3 size: 13 residues. Germline lookup yields CDR1 MGHRA and CDR2 YSYEKL. V was trimmed by 1 base and J by 5 bases, leaving 7 bases between them. DNA of the CDR3: TGCGCCAGCAGCCAAGGACCTGAAGATACGCAGTATTTT. Its translation is CASSQGPEDTQYF.